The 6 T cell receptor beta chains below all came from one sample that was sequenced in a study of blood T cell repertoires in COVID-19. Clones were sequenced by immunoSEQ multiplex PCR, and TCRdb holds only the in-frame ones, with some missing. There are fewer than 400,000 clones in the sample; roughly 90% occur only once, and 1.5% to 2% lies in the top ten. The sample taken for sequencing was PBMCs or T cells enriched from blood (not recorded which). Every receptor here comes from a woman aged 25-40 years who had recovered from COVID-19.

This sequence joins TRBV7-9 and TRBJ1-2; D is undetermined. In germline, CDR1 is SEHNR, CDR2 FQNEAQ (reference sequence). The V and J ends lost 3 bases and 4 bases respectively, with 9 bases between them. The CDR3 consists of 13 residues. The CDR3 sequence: CASSLSVVYGYTF. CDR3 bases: TGTGCCAGCAGCTTGTCGGTCGTCTATGGCTACACCTTC.

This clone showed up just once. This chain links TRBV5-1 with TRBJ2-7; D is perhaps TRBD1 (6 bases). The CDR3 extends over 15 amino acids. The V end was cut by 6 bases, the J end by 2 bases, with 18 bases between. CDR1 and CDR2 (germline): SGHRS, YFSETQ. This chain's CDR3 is CASNEVGDTAYEQYF. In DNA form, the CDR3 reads TGCGCCAGCAACGAGGTAGGGGACACAGCCTACGAGCAGTACTTC.

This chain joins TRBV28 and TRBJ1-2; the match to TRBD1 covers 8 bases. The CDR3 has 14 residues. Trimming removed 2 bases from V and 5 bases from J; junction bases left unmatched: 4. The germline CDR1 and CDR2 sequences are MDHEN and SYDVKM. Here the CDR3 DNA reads TGTGCCAGCAGTTTAGGGCAGGGGGCTTATGGCTACACCTTC. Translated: CASSLGQGAYGYTF.

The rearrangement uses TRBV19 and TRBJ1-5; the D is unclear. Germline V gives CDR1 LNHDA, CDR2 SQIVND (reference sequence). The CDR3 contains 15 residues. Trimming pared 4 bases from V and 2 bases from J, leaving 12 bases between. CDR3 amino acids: CASSTAGPRNQPQHF. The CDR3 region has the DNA TGTGCCAGTAGTACCGCGGGCCCCCGCAATCAGCCCCAGCATTTT. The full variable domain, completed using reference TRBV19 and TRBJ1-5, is DGGITQSPKYLFRKEGQNVTLSCEQNLNHDAMYWYRQDPGQGLRLIYYSQIVNDFQKGDIAEGYSVSREKKESFPLTVTSAQKNPTAFYLCASSTAGPRNQPQHFGDGTRLSIL.

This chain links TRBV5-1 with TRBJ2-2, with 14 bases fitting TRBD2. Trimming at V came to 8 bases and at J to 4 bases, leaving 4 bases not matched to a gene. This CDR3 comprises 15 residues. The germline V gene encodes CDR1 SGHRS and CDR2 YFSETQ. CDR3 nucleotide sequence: TGCGCCAGTGGACTAGCGGGGGGTTCCACCGGGGAGCTGTTTTTT. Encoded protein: CASGLAGGSTGELFF.

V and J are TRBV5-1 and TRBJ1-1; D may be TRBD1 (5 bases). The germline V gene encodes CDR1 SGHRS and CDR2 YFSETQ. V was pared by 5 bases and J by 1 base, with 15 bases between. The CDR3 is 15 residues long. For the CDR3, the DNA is TGCGCCAGCAGGGGGGGTTTAGGGGCGAACACTGAAGCTTTCTTT. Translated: CASRGGLGANTEAFF.